The T cell receptor (beta chain) described here comes from a study of blood T cell repertoires in COVID-19. Study-level information: The analysed material was cDNA or gDNA that came from T cells, B-cell-depleted T cells, or PBMCs.

Original methodology: Nucleated cell number was recorded as an estimate derived from reference gene primer amplification. Some clones are missing from TCRdb's copy, which holds only in-frame ones; the method was immunoSEQ multiplex PCR. V, J and clone size are taken as reported in that table, and D and trimming were inferred from the DNA itself. This table has 85,000 to 100,000 clones, about nine tenths appearing once. This sequence was found in a man in his fifties or sixties with acute or convalescent COVID-19. Material: peripheral blood.

The CDR3 reads CASSEGGNSNQPQHF. In nucleotides, the CDR3 is TGTGCCAGCAGTGAAGGCGGCAATAGCAATCAGCCCCAGCATTTT. The chain couples TRBV2 to TRBJ1-5; no reliable D call. This CDR3 contains 15 residues. CDR1 and CDR2 from the germline V gene are SNHLY and FYNNEI. V was cut by 1 base and J by 0 bases, with 7 bases left in between.